The rows below give T cell receptor beta chains drawn from one sample of a study of cytomegalovirus exposure and HLA in healthy donors. Assay: immunoSEQ multiplex PCR; the TCRdb copy retains only in-frame clones and omits some. The data contain about 200,000 clones, 70% of them singletons. The sequenced sample was PBMCs. The receptor source for this set is a man between 35 and 55 years old in good health and CMV-seropositive. The CDR3 runs from the conserved cysteine through the conserved F or W. The order of the fields is J gene, CDR3 length, V gene, D gene, clone size, CDR3 DNA, CDR3 protein. D genes are given only for firm matches. Expanded clones are given a class, and other clones once, few, many or no size at all.

J gene: TRBJ2-5
CDR3 length: 10
V gene: TRBV11-2
D gene: -
clone size: once
CDR3 DNA: TGTGCCAGCAGCCTCGGAGAGCAGTACTTC
CDR3 protein: CASSLGEQYF

J gene: TRBJ2-7
CDR3 length: 11
V gene: TRBV25-1
D gene: -
clone size: few
CDR3 DNA: TGTGCCAGCTCCCTCTCCTACGAGCAGTACTTC
CDR3 protein: CASSLSYEQYF

J gene: TRBJ1-6
CDR3 length: 15
V gene: TRBV28
D gene: TRBD1
clone size: -
CDR3 DNA: TGTGCCAGCAGTCCGGGACAGGGGTATAGGTCACCCCTCCACTTT
CDR3 protein: CASSPGQGYRSPLHF

J gene: TRBJ1-1
CDR3 length: 12
V gene: TRBV2
D gene: -
clone size: -
CDR3 DNA: TGTGCCAGCGATCAGGGTCGGACTGAAGCTTTCTTT
CDR3 protein: CASDQGRTEAFF

J gene: TRBJ1-3
CDR3 length: 15
V gene: TRBV7-8
D gene: -
clone size: -
CDR3 DNA: TGTGCCAGCAGCTTAAGCCCAGGGTCTGGAAACACCATATATTTT
CDR3 protein: CASSLSPGSGNTIYF

J gene: TRBJ1-4
CDR3 length: 14
V gene: TRBV15
D gene: TRBD1
clone size: -
CDR3 DNA: TGTGCCACCAGCCGCGGACAGGGCGGCGAAAAACTGTTTTTT
CDR3 protein: CATSRGQGGEKLFF

J gene: TRBJ2-1
CDR3 length: 14
V gene: TRBV12-5
D gene: TRBD2
clone size: -
CDR3 DNA: TGTGCTAGTGGCCGTGCGGGGGGCTACAATGAGCAGTTCTTC
CDR3 protein: CASGRAGGYNEQFF

J gene: TRBJ2-7
CDR3 length: 16
V gene: TRBV25-1
D gene: TRBD2
clone size: -
CDR3 DNA: TGTGCCAGCAGTGCCTCCTTGGGCGGGGGAGCTTACGAGCAGTACTTC
CDR3 protein: CASSASLGGGAYEQYF

J gene: TRBJ2-5
CDR3 length: 12
V gene: TRBV6-5
D gene: -
clone size: -
CDR3 DNA: TGTGCCAGCAGTTACTCGAGGGAGACCCAGTACTTC
CDR3 protein: CASSYSRETQYF

J gene: TRBJ2-2
CDR3 length: 14
V gene: TRBV6-1
D gene: TRBD1
clone size: few
CDR3 DNA: TGTGCCAGCAGCGACAGGGGGAACACCGGGGAGCTGTTTTTT
CDR3 protein: CASSDRGNTGELFF

J gene: TRBJ2-7
CDR3 length: 12
V gene: TRBV19
D gene: TRBD1
clone size: few
CDR3 DNA: TGTGCCAGTAGTACAACAGGGGGCCGTCAGTACTTC
CDR3 protein: CASSTTGGRQYF

J gene: TRBJ2-7
CDR3 length: 19
V gene: TRBV4-1
D gene: TRBD2
clone size: once
CDR3 DNA: TGCGCCAGCAGCCTCTACCCCCCTAGCGGCGACGATAGCTCCTACGAGCAGTACTTC
CDR3 protein: CASSLYPPSGDDSSYEQYF

J gene: TRBJ2-5
CDR3 length: 13
V gene: TRBV7-2
D gene: -
clone size: few
CDR3 DNA: TGTGCCAGCAGCTTAGGGCCCGATGGGGAGCAGTACTTC
CDR3 protein: CASSLGPDGEQYF

J gene: TRBJ2-7
CDR3 length: 14
V gene: TRBV27
D gene: TRBD2
clone size: -
CDR3 DNA: TGTGCCAGCAGTAGACTAGCGGGGGGGCGCGAGCAGTACTTC
CDR3 protein: CASSRLAGGREQYF